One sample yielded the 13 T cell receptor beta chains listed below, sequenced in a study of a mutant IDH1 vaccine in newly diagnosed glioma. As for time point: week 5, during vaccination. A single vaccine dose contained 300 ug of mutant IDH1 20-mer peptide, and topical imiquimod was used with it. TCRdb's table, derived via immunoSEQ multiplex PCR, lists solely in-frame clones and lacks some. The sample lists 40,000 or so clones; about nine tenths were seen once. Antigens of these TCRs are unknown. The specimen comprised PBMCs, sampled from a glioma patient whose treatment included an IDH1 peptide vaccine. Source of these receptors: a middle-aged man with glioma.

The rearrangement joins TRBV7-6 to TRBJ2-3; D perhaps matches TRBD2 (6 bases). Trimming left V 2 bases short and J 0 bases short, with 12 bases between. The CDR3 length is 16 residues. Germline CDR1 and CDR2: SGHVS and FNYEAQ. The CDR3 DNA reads TGTGCCAGCAGCTTATACGGGGGTCAAAGCACAGATACGCAGTATTTT. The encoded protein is CASSLYGGQSTDTQYF.

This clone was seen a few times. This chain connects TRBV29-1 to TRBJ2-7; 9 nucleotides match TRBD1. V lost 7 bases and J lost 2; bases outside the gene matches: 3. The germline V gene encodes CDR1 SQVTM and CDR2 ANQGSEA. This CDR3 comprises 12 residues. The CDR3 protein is CSAGTGTYEQYF. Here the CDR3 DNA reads TGCAGCGCCGGGACAGGGACCTACGAGCAGTACTTC.

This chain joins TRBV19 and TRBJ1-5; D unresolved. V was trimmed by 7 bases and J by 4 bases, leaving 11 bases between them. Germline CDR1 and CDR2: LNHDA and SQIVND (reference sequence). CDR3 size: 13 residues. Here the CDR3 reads CASKEGGNQPQHF. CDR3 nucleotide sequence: TGTGCCAGTAAGGAGGGAGGGAATCAGCCCCAGCATTTT.

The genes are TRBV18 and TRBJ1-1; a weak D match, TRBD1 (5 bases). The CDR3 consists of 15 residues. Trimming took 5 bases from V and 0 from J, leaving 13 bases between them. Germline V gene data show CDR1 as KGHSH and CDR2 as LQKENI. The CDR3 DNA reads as TGTGCCAGCTCAGCGGGGAGGGGTATGAACACTGAAGCTTTCTTT. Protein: CASSAGRGMNTEAFF.

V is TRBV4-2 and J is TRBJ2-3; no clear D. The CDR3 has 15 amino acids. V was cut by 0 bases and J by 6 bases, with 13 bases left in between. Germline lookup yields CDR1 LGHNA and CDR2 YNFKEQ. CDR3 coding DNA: TGTGCCAGCAGCCAAGATAGGCTAGTCTCCGATACGCAGTATTTT. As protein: CASSQDRLVSDTQYF.

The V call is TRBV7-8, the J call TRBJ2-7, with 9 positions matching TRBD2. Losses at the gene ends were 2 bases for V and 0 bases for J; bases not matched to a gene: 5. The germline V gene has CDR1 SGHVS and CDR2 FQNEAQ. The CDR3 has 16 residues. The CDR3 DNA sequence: TGTGCCAGCAGCTTACGAGCGGGGGGTACCTCCTACGAGCAGTACTTC. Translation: CASSLRAGGTSYEQYF.

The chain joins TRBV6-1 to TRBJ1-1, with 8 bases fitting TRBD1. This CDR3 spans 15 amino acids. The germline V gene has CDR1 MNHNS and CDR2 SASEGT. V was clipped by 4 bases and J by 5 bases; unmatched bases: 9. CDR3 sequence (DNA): TGTGCCAGCAGTGCCCCCGGGACAGGAAAAACTGAAGCTTTCTTT. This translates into CASSAPGTGKTEAFF.

The CDR3 region is CASTPREGDSGNTIYF. DNA of the CDR3: TGTGCCAGCACCCCACGGGAGGGCGACTCTGGAAACACCATATATTTT. This sequence joins TRBV4-2 and TRBJ1-3; the D is unclear. This CDR3 contains 16 residues. The V gene lost 7 bases and the J gene lost 0 bases, with 16 bases spanning the gap. The V gene's germline CDR1 is LGHNA and CDR2 YNFKEQ.

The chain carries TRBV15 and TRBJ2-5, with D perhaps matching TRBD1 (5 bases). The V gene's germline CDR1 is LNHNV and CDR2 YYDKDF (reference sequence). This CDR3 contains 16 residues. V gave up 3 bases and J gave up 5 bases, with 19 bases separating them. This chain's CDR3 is CATSRAARTPAETQYF. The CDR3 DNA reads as TGTGCCACCAGCAGGGCCGCTCGGACACCCGCGGAGACCCAGTACTTC.

The CDR3 nucleotides read TGTGCCAGCAGCCGCGGACTAGCTCGCATGTCAGTCTACAATGAGCAGTTCTTC. This sequence encodes CASSRGLARMSVYNEQFF. The rearrangement uses TRBV7-2 and TRBJ2-1, with 8 positions matching TRBD2. V lost 5 bases, J lost 3 bases, and 15 bases stayed unmatched. The CDR3 runs 18 residues. Germline values: CDR1 SGHTA, CDR2 FQGNSA.

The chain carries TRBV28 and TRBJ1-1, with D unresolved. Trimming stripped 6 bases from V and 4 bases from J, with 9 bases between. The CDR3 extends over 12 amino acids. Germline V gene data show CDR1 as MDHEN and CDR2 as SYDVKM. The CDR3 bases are TGTGCCAGCAGCCCCTGGGGCACTGAAGCTTTCTTT. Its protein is CASSPWGTEAFF. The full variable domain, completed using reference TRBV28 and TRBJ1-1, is DVKVTQSSRYLVKRTGEKVFLECVQDMDHENMFWYRQDPGLGLRLIYFSYDVKMKEKGDIPEGYSVSREKKERFSLILESASTNQTSMYLCASSPWGTEAFFGQGTRLTVV.

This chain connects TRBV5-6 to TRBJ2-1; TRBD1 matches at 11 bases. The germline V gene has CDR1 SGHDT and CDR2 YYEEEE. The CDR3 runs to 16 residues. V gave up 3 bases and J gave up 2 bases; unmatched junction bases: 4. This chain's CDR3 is CASSWDRGATYNEQFF. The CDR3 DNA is TGTGCCAGCAGCTGGGACAGGGGGGCCACCTACAATGAGCAGTTCTTC.

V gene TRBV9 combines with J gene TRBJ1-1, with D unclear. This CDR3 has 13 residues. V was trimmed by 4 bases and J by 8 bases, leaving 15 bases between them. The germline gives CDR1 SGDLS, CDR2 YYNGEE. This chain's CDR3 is CASSPRRGSEAFF. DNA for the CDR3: TGTGCCAGCAGCCCAAGACGAGGGTCGGAAGCTTTCTTT.